This T cell receptor beta chain is drawn from a study of vaccination effects on CD4 cells after COVID-19. Before any sequencing was done, the ViraFEST assay used viral peptide pools to expand antigen-specific CD4+ T cells. CD4+ T cells were isolated after around 10 days of culture. The vaccine recipients had no prior SARS-CoV-2 infection, with negative nucleocapsid antibodies. Sequencing was performed with immunoSEQ multiplex PCR; in TCRdb, only in-frame clones are kept and a portion is missing. The sample gives around 79,000 clones, more than 60% of which show up once; roughly a tenth is in the top ten. V dropped 3 bases and J dropped 0 bases, with 13 bases sitting between them. Looked up from germline, CDR1 is KGHSH and CDR2 is LQKENI. This CDR3 region has 16 residues. With respect to this clone: The target antigen is unknown.

The source of this sequence is a human donor who received a COVID-19 vaccine. The V call is TRBV18, the J call TRBJ2-3; D is possibly TRBD2 (5 bases). Sequences were derived from CD4+ T cells from PBMCs cultured with SARS-CoV-2 spike peptides, sampled before COVID-19 vaccination. CDR3 nucleotide sequence: TGTGCCAGCTCACCTATCTTAAGCGGTAGCACAGATACGCAGTATTTT. Translating gives CASSPILSGSTDTQYF.